The 12 T cell receptor beta chains below come from one sample, sequenced in a study of beta chain features in type 1 diabetes. Study conclusions and caveats: Among patients with Type 1 diabetes, TCRB CDR3s were moderately but significantly shorter in every one of the four CD4+ subsets.

Investigators reverse transcribed all isolated RNA, so they sequenced expressed TCRB transcripts. The method was immunoSEQ multiplex PCR; TCRdb's version includes in-frame clones alone and lacks a portion of them. The table includes more than 100,000 clones, approximately 16% detected once. These receptors are not linked to any known antigen. The material sequenced was central memory CD4+ T cells from blood. The receptors originated from a man aged 30 to 39 with type 1 diabetes.

This clone came up many times. The chain uses TRBV6-1 and TRBJ1-2; D unresolved. The V gene's germline CDR1 is MNHNS and CDR2 SASEGT. V gave up 4 bases and J gave up 5 bases, with 17 bases separating them. This CDR3 has 15 residues. The CDR3 coding sequence is TGTGCCAGCAGTGGACCGCTCCGGTTAGGATATGGCTACACCTTC. Amino acids: CASSGPLRLGYGYTF.

The CDR3 DNA follows: TGTGCCAGCAGTGAAGAGGGGCAGGGAGCAGATACGCAGTATTTT. Its translation: CASSEEGQGADTQYF. This sequence joins TRBV2 and TRBJ2-3, with D tentatively TRBD1 or TRBD2 (5 bases each). The CDR3 runs to 15 residues. The ends were cut back, 1 base at V and 4 bases at J, with 12 bases in the middle. The V gene's germline CDR1 is SNHLY and CDR2 FYNNEI.

The table lists this clone with a few counts. CDR3 sequence: CASSPLGQGYNEQFF. In nucleotides, the CDR3 is TGTGCCAGCTCACCACTAGGCCAGGGCTACAATGAGCAGTTCTTC. The chain has TRBV18 and TRBJ2-1, with D possibly matching TRBD1 (5 bases). Germline V gives CDR1 KGHSH, CDR2 LQKENI. Between the trimmed V and J ends, which lost 1 base and 3 bases, there was a span of 10 bases. The CDR3 totals 15 residues.

V gene TRBV4-3 combines with J gene TRBJ2-1; D is ambiguous. Germline CDR1 is LGHNA and CDR2 is YSLEER. Between the trimmed V and J ends, which lost 1 base and 15 bases, there was a span of 10 bases. CDR3 length: 11 amino acids. The CDR3 spells CASSQVGPLFF. In DNA form, the CDR3 reads TGCGCCAGCAGCCAAGTCGGACCGTTGTTCTTC.

This clone was found a few times. The chain carries TRBV9 and TRBJ2-1, with unresolved D. The CDR3 is made up of 13 amino acids. CDR1 and CDR2 from the germline V gene are SGDLS and YYNGEE. V dropped 3 bases and J dropped 4 bases, with 8 bases sitting between them. The CDR3 nucleotides read TGTGCCAGCAGCGCTTATGAGTACAATGAGCAGTTCTTC. It specifies CASSAYEYNEQFF.

This clone was counted a few times. The V and J genes are TRBV6-1 and TRBJ1-5, with 7 positions matching TRBD1. This CDR3 contains 14 residues. Trimming took 10 bases from V and 11 from J; bases not matched to a gene: 17. Germline values: CDR1 MNHNS, CDR2 SASEGT. The CDR3 sequence is CATAGQGGSIAQHF. DNA for the CDR3: TGTGCCACCGCCGGGCAGGGGGGGTCAATTGCCCAGCATTTT.

This clone came up a few times. The CDR3 DNA reads as TGTGCCAGCAGCTTGGCCTGGCAGCTCTCTGGAAACACCATATATTTT. It is translated as CASSLAWQLSGNTIYF. The rearrangement joins TRBV5-4 to TRBJ1-3; D is undetermined. The V end was cut by 0 bases, the J end by 0 bases, with 10 bases between. This CDR3 comprises 16 residues. Germline-derived CDR1 and CDR2 are SGHNT and YYREEE (reference sequence).

This clone was observed a handful of times. The gene calls are TRBV29-1 and TRBJ1-2; D unresolved. Germline values: CDR1 SQVTM, CDR2 ANQGSEA. V was trimmed by 3 bases and J by 8 bases, leaving 10 bases between them. The CDR3 is 11 residues long. This CDR3 is CSVEFYSGYTF. The CDR3 DNA follows: TGCAGCGTTGAGTTCTATTCGGGCTACACCTTC.

This clone was counted only a few times. Distinct nucleotide sequences in the sample also encode this CDR3. This rearrangement joins TRBV7-9 to TRBJ2-5, with D uncertain. Germline V gene data show CDR1 as SEHNR and CDR2 as FQNEAQ (reference sequence). The CDR3 has 14 amino acids. V was pared by 0 bases and J by 0 bases, with 5 bases between. This CDR3 is CASSLAGYQETQYF. In nucleotides, the CDR3 is TGTGCCAGCAGCTTAGCAGGATACCAAGAGACCCAGTACTTC.

J is TRBJ2-3 and V is TRBV9; the match to TRBD2 covers 7 bases. The trim removed 7 bases at V and 3 bases at J, leaving 11 bases unmatched. The CDR3 is 15 residues long. In germline, CDR1 is SGDLS, CDR2 YYNGEE. CDR3 sequence reads: CASRRGVSGTDTQYF. Written as DNA, the CDR3 is TGTGCCAGCCGCCGGGGGGTATCGGGGACAGATACGCAGTATTTT. Full variable domain (outside the CDR3, taken from reference TRBV9 and TRBJ2-3): DSGVTQTPKHLITATGQRVTLRCSPRSGDLSVYWYQQSLDQGLQFLIQYYNGEERAKGNILERFSAQQFPDLHSELNLSSLELGDSALYFCASRRGVSGTDTQYFGPGTRLTVL.

This clone was counted between two and nine times. J is TRBJ1-2 and V is TRBV4-1; D ambiguous. V dropped 0 bases and J dropped 7 bases, with 9 bases sitting between them. This CDR3 region has 13 residues. CDR1 is MGHRA and CDR2 is YSYEKL in the germline V gene. The CDR3 is CASSQDFLSGYTF. Written as DNA, the CDR3 is TGCGCCAGCAGCCAAGATTTTTTGAGTGGCTACACCTTC.

The chain joins TRBV5-1 to TRBJ2-5; D tentatively fits TRBD1 or TRBD2 (5 bases each). Germline lookup yields CDR1 SGHRS and CDR2 YFSETQ. V was trimmed by 4 bases and J by 2 bases, leaving 15 bases between them. CDR3 size: 15 residues. DNA of the CDR3: TGCGCCAGCAGCGCTACCGGGACGTCACAAGAGACCCAGTACTTC. Protein: CASSATGTSQETQYF.